The 13 T cell receptor beta chains below come from one sample, sequenced in a study of T cell clonotyping in hematopoietic cell transplantation. Produced via immunoSEQ multiplex PCR; TCRdb's table is partial and in-frame only. The sample shows more than 40,000 clones, around 96% of them seen only once. The specimen was peripheral blood mononuclear cells. The receptors were sampled from a man between 25 and 39 years old in good health. Some clones in this sample may be carry-over from other donors' samples.

The chain has TRBV6-5 and TRBJ2-1; TRBD2 is a possible D gene (5 bases). The germline V and J ends were trimmed by 7 bases and 14 bases, with 15 bases remaining between them. Germline V CDR1 and CDR2: MNHEY, SVGAGI. The CDR3 has 11 residues. The DNA of the CDR3 is TGTGCCAGCAAACGGGGAGTTTTTGAGTTCTTC. Translation gives CASKRGVFEFF.

As DNA, the CDR3 is TGTGCCAGCACCGCAACAGGGTCGAGGGAGACCCAGTACTTC. This encodes CASTATGSRETQYF. This sequence joins TRBV7-2 and TRBJ2-5; possible D gene TRBD1, 6 bases. The CDR3 sequence is 14 residues long. Germline values: CDR1 SGHTA, CDR2 FQGNSA. Deletions cut 7 bases from V and 5 bases from J, with 17 bases between.

The chain employs TRBV4-1 and TRBJ2-1, with D uncertain. Trimming shortened V by 0 bases and J by 9 bases, and 9 bases separated the two germline ends. Germline V lookup: CDR1 MGHRA, CDR2 YSYEKL. The CDR3 is made up of 13 amino acids. The CDR3 bases are TGCGCCAGCAGCCAAGATAATATAGGTGAGCAGTTCTTC. It encodes CASSQDNIGEQFF.

V usage is TRBV19 and J usage is TRBJ2-7; weak D call: TRBD2 (6 bases). Germline-derived CDR1 and CDR2 are LNHDA and SQIVND (reference sequence). Trimming removed 2 bases at V and 2 bases at J, with 16 bases between. CDR3 size: 16 residues. DNA of the CDR3: TGTGCCAGTAGTATAAGTGGGGGGAGTTTCCCCTACGAGCAGTACTTC. It is translated as CASSISGGSFPYEQYF.

This clone was detected a few times. V gene TRBV9 combines with J gene TRBJ2-3; 10 positions match TRBD2. Looked up from germline, CDR1 is SGDLS and CDR2 is YYNGEE. The V gene end was trimmed by 0 bases and the J gene end by 0 bases; junction bases not matched to a gene: 7. CDR3 size: 18 residues. The CDR3 protein is CASSVATSGAPSTDTQYF. The CDR3 nucleotides are TGTGCCAGCAGCGTAGCTACTAGCGGGGCACCTAGCACAGATACGCAGTATTTT.

The chain combines TRBV7-2 with TRBJ2-7; 9 bases are shared with TRBD2. CDR3 size: 17 residues. Germline V lookup: CDR1 SGHTA, CDR2 FQGNSA. V lost 1 base to trimming and J lost 6 bases; unmatched junction nucleotides: 13. CDR3 bases: TGTGCCAGCAGCTTAGGCCGAGGTGGCGGGAGGGCCTCCGAGCAGTACTTC. Translated: CASSLGRGGGRASEQYF.

This clone was observed a handful of times. The gene calls are TRBV5-4 and TRBJ1-2, with a tentative D call TRBD1 (6 bases). The V end lost 3 bases, the J end lost 4 bases, and 19 bases lay between the germline ends. The CDR3 is 16 residues long. Germline CDR1 is SGHNT and CDR2 is YYREEE (reference sequence). The CDR3 DNA is TGTGCCAGCAGCTCGTCTATCGGGGGGCTGGGCTATGGCTACACCTTC. As protein: CASSSSIGGLGYGYTF.

The chain recombines TRBV9 with TRBJ1-4, with 8 bases that match TRBD1. V shed 0 bases, J shed 10 bases, and the junction held 11 bases outside the gene matches. This CDR3 has 16 amino acids. The germline CDR1 and CDR2 sequences are SGDLS and YYNGEE. CDR3 in DNA: TGTGCCAGCAGCGTAGATCCCGGGACAGGAAATTCAAAACTGTTTTTT. Its translation is CASSVDPGTGNSKLFF.

The V call is TRBV6-1, the J call TRBJ1-4; the D is unclear. The CDR3 totals 16 residues. V was cut by 4 bases and J by 10 bases, with 22 bases left in between. Germline CDR1 reads MNHNS; CDR2 reads SASEGT. CDR3 loop: CASSGAPRTPPGKLFF. As DNA, the CDR3 is TGTGCCAGCAGTGGCGCCCCACGCACCCCACCAGGAAAACTGTTTTTT.

This sequence joins TRBV5-6 and TRBJ1-6, with 9 bases identical to TRBD1. The CDR3 has 14 residues. J lost 13 bases, V lost 4 bases, and 9 bases had no gene match. Per the germline V gene, CDR1 is SGHDT and CDR2 is YYEEEE. The CDR3 DNA follows: TGTGCCAGCAGCCCAGGACAGGGGACCGGGCCCCTCCACTTT. Translation: CASSPGQGTGPLHF.

CDR3 nucleotide sequence: TGTGCCAGCAGCGTAAGCACAGATACGCAGTATTTT. The encoded protein is CASSVSTDTQYF. The V gene is TRBV9, the J gene TRBJ2-3; D remains ambiguous. Germline V CDR1 and CDR2: SGDLS, YYNGEE. The CDR3 is 12 amino acids. V lost 1 base and J lost 0, with 0 bases in between.

This sequence joins TRBV9 and TRBJ1-2; 10 bases are a match to TRBD1. J lost 7 bases, V lost 7 bases, and 19 bases had no gene match. The germline V gene has CDR1 SGDLS and CDR2 YYNGEE. This CDR3 contains 17 residues. CDR3 nucleotide sequence: TGTGCCAGCGGGGAGAATAAGGGGACAGGGGACGTTCTTGGCTACACCTTC. Encoded protein: CASGENKGTGDVLGYTF.

The chain recombines TRBV2 with TRBJ2-5, with 7 bases fitting TRBD1. This CDR3 has 12 residues. Germline loops: CDR1 SNHLY, CDR2 FYNNEI. The ends lost 7 bases at V and 5 bases at J; junction bases unmatched: 4. The chain's CDR3 is CASKGAGETQYF. Here the CDR3 DNA reads TGTGCCAGCAAGGGGGCGGGCGAGACCCAGTACTTC. Supplemented by reference TRBV2 and TRBJ2-5, the full variable domain reads EPEVTQTPSHQVTQMGQEVILRCVPISNHLYFYWYRQILGQKVEFLVSFYNNEISEKSEIFDDQFSVERPDGSNFTLKIRSTKLEDSAMYFCASKGAGETQYFGPGTRLLVL.